The entry below describes one TCR beta chain. This clonotype was seen a single time. Which antigen it targets is not known. Within one base of it there is no much larger clone, and no base qualities were kept. One read alone lends weak support. The entry originates in a study of type 1 regulatory T cells (dated by TCRdb to the early 2020s). Context from the whole study: The study characterized an in vitro protocol that generated a Tr1-enriched, alloantigen-specific CD4 T cell product named T-allo10. Patients with hematological malignancies who were receiving allogeneic hematopoietic stem cell transplantation were the group in which T-allo10 was being clinically evaluated.

Between the V and J ends, shortened by 7 bases and 0 bases respectively, the junction contains 9 bases. For CDR1 and CDR2, the germline V gene (reference sequence) lists LNHDA and SQIVND. Its CDR3 holds 13 amino acids, cysteine through phenylalanine. Only the CDR3 region is kept as DNA, spanning 39 bases read in frame from base 1. The data were produced on an Illumina MiSeq. Using fastp trimming at Q25 and MiXCR clonotype assembly, TCRdb reanalyzed the public sequencing data and kept in-frame beta chains. When rows share a CDR3 protein, they turn into one entry using the most common DNA and genes. Present in this sample are some 100,000 distinct CDR3 sequences, 25% to 40% of which were seen just once. 2% to 2.5% of the sample is in the top ten clones.

Recombination linked TRBV19 to TRBJ1-1, with the identity of the D gene unclear. The sample taken for sequencing was CD4+ T cells, either the whole sample or a sorted fraction (not recorded which). This receptor was identified in a human donor in good health. For the CDR3, the sequence is CASMMGLNTEAFF. The DNA is TGTGCCAGTATGATGGGGTTGAACACTGAAGCTTTCTTT.